The clone carrying this T cell receptor beta chain was observed at least ten times. This sample was included in a study of T cells after yellow fever vaccination. About the research overall: The fractions with low cell numbers were processed using SMART-Seq v4 Ultra Low Input. Regarding the study as a whole: Post-booster samples contained most primary-vaccination clones (just under 98% CD4, almost 90% CD8).

TCRdb re-called the 5' RACE reads with MiXCR, one entry per CDR3 protein. The sample records about 31,000 distinct CDR3 sequences, roughly a tenth being singletons. The germline gives CDR1 SQVTM, CDR2 ANQGSEA. The junction had 8 bases not matched to a gene; V was cut back by 6 bases and J by 9 bases. The CDR3 runs to 12 residues. This chain connects TRBV29-1 to TRBJ2-1; 7 nucleotides align to TRBD1. This sequence was found in a man between 18 and 35 years old who received the YFV17D yellow fever vaccine. The source was PBMCs, either bulk or a sorted T-cell subset (CD4+, CD8+, memory, or dextramer-sorted; not recorded which), collected less than 16 days after the first yellow fever vaccination. The DNA of the CDR3 is TGCAGCGTCGGACAGGCGAGGGGTGAGCAGTTCTTC. This gives the protein CSVGQARGEQFF.